Each of the 19 T cell receptor beta chains below was sequenced from the same sample in a study of T cells in Graves' hyperthyroidism and ophthalmopathy. The investigators amplified TCR beta CDR3 regions from RNA transcripts. Carried out on the TCR CDR3, a first-round RT-PCR used the HTBI primer set. MiXCR, applied by TCRdb to the multiplex PCR reads, yields one record per CDR3 protein. The data show roughly 380,000 distinct CDR3 sequences, approximately 15% seen once. The sample comprised blood. These receptor sequences come from an older woman with Graves' hyperthyroidism.

This clonotype was detected many times. V is TRBV28 and J is TRBJ2-3; 9 bases match TRBD2. CDR3 length: 16 residues. The germline V gene encodes CDR1 MDHEN and CDR2 SYDVKM. The ends lost 3 bases at V and 4 bases at J; junction bases unmatched: 8. CDR3 DNA: TGTGCCAGCAGTTTTCTCGCGGGAGGGAATGCAGATACGCAGTATTTT. It specifies CASSFLAGGNADTQYF.

This clonotype has a count of ten or more. V is TRBV11-2 and J is TRBJ1-3; the D gene is possibly TRBD1 (5 bases). The V gene's germline CDR1 is SGHAT and CDR2 FQNNGV. Trimming took off 3 bases at V and 7 bases at J, with 13 bases between the two ends. The CDR3 consists of 14 residues. CDR3 in amino acids: CASSFQGSGNTIYF. CDR3 DNA: TGTGCCAGCAGCTTTCAGGGTTCGGGCAACACCATATATTTT. Together with reference TRBV11-2 and TRBJ1-3, the CDR3 gives the full variable domain: EAGVAQSPRYKIIEKRQSVAFWCNPISGHATLYWYQQILGQGPKLLIQFQNNGVVDDSQLPKDRFSAERLKGVDSTLKIQPAKLEDSAVYLCASSFQGSGNTIYFGEGSWLTVV.

This clonotype was counted only a few times. The chain employs TRBV19 and TRBJ1-4; no firm D call. V was cut by 10 bases and J by 8 bases, with 11 bases left in between. Germline V CDR1 and CDR2: LNHDA, SQIVND (reference sequence). The CDR3 is 11 residues long. CDR3 nucleotide sequence: TGTGCCACCGAGAAAGAGGAAAAACTGTTTTTT. Translating gives CATEKEEKLFF. Filled out from reference TRBV19 and TRBJ1-4, the complete variable domain reads DGGITQSPKYLFRKEGQNVTLSCEQNLNHDAMYWYRQDPGQGLRLIYYSQIVNDFQKGDIAEGYSVSREKKESFPLTVTSAQKNPTAFYLCATEKEEKLFFGSGTQLSVL.

This clonotype has a count of ten or more. V usage is TRBV6-1 and J usage is TRBJ2-7; the D call may be TRBD1 or TRBD2 (6 bases each). CDR1 MNHNS and CDR2 SASEGT come from the germline V gene. V shed 6 bases and J shed 1 base, with 19 bases lying between them. This CDR3 is built from 16 residues. Here the CDR3 reads CASRTPSGAKSYEQYF. In DNA, the CDR3 is TGTGCCAGCAGGACACCTTCGGGGGCGAAATCCTACGAGCAGTACTTC.

V usage is TRBV2 and J usage is TRBJ2-2; weak D call: TRBD1 (5 bases). The germline CDR1 and CDR2 sequences are SNHLY and FYNNEI. The CDR3 runs to 11 residues. The V and J ends lost 10 bases and 6 bases respectively, with 9 bases between them. The CDR3 sequence is CATAGSGELFF. CDR3 sequence (DNA): TGTGCCACCGCAGGGTCCGGGGAGCTGTTTTTT.

This clonotype was seen more than once but under ten times. The genes are TRBV13 and TRBJ2-1, with a tentative D call TRBD1 (6 bases). This CDR3 region has 19 residues. Germline V lookup: CDR1 PRHDT, CDR2 FYEKMQ (reference sequence). V lost 2 bases and J lost 6, with 26 bases in between. In nucleotides, the CDR3 is TGTGCCAGCAGCTTATTGGGGTACCACAGGGCTCCAGGGTCCAATGAGCAGTTCTTC. It encodes CASSLLGYHRAPGSNEQFF.

The chain joins TRBV11-3 to TRBJ2-1, with 16 bases lining up with TRBD2. The V gene end was trimmed by 6 bases and the J gene end by 7 bases; junction bases not matched to a gene: 18. The germline gives CDR1 SGHNT, CDR2 YENEEA. This CDR3 is built from 20 residues. This CDR3 reads CASSQQISGTSGRAPNEQFF. The CDR3 DNA reads as TGTGCCAGCAGTCAACAGATATCCGGGACTAGCGGGAGGGCCCCAAATGAGCAGTTCTTC.

This clonotype was recorded many times. The V call is TRBV28, the J call TRBJ1-2; 8 positions match TRBD1. CDR3 length: 14 amino acids. The V and J ends lost 5 bases and 2 bases, in that order; junction bases with no gene match: 4. Germline CDR1 is MDHEN and CDR2 is SYDVKM. CDR3 residues: CASSNRGLNYGYTF. In DNA form, the CDR3 reads TGTGCCAGCAGTAACAGGGGGTTAAACTATGGCTACACCTTC.

In its sample, this clonotype was seen many times. The chain carries TRBV28 and TRBJ2-1; 7 bases align to TRBD2. The V and J ends lost 5 bases and 5 bases, in that order; junction bases with no gene match: 15. Germline CDR1 reads MDHEN; CDR2 reads SYDVKM. This CDR3 comprises 17 residues. The CDR3 sequence: CASSLRPRTRANNEQFF. CDR3 bases: TGTGCCAGCAGTCTTCGGCCGAGGACTAGGGCGAACAATGAGCAGTTCTTC.

Only a few counts were recorded for this clonotype. The chain is built from TRBV18 and TRBJ2-1; no clear D. The length of the CDR3 is 14 residues. Germline V gene sequence: CDR1 KGHSH, CDR2 LQKENI. Trimming pared 3 bases from V and 3 bases from J, leaving 9 bases between. CDR3 in amino acids: CASSPTDGYNEQFF. The DNA of the CDR3 is TGTGCCAGCTCACCCACCGACGGCTACAATGAGCAGTTCTTC.

This clonotype came up a few times. The J gene is TRBJ1-1, the V gene TRBV5-4; 7 bases map to TRBD1. The CDR3 runs 13 residues. Losses at the gene ends were 0 bases for V and 5 bases for J; bases not matched to a gene: 1. In germline, CDR1 is SGHNT, CDR2 YYREEE (reference sequence). As DNA, the CDR3 is TGTGCCAGCAGCTTGGTGACAGGGACTGAAGCTTTCTTT. Its translation: CASSLVTGTEAFF.

J is TRBJ2-5 and V is TRBV29-1, with TRBD2 as a possible D gene (6 bases). Germline CDR1 is SQVTM and CDR2 is ANQGSEA. CDR3 length: 13 amino acids. This CDR3 is CSAGGPGQETQYF. DNA for the CDR3: TGCAGTGCCGGAGGGCCCGGCCAAGAGACCCAGTACTTC.

This clonotype was seen repeatedly, ten times or more. The chain has TRBV27 and TRBJ1-2; D not certain. This CDR3 contains 14 residues. V was clipped by 6 bases and J by 5 bases, with 16 bases between them. Germline lookup yields CDR1 MNHEY and CDR2 SMNVEV (reference sequence). The CDR3 nucleotides read TGTGCCAGCAGCCCTGGTGTAGGGAGGTATGGCTACACCTTC. Amino acid sequence: CASSPGVGRYGYTF.

The CDR3 DNA follows: TGTGCCAGCAGCTACAGGGGAAATAATTCACCCCTCCACTTT. This gives the protein CASSYRGNNSPLHF. The gene calls are TRBV7-8 and TRBJ1-6, with 7 positions matching TRBD1. The CDR3 is made up of 14 amino acids. The germline V gene has CDR1 SGHVS and CDR2 FQNEAQ. With V trimmed by 4 bases and J by 5 bases, 2 bases remained unmatched.

This clonotype was recorded many times. V is TRBV5-1 and J is TRBJ2-3, with TRBD1 matching over 12 bases. The ends lost 5 bases at V and 5 bases at J; junction bases unmatched: 9. The germline CDR1 and CDR2 sequences are SGHRS and YFSETQ. CDR3 length: 16 amino acids. The CDR3 region is CASSSGTGGFGDTQYF. The DNA of the CDR3 is TGCGCCAGCAGTTCCGGGACAGGGGGCTTCGGAGATACGCAGTATTTT.

This clonotype was seen many times. V usage is TRBV30 and J usage is TRBJ1-3; D remains ambiguous. Trimming stripped 6 bases from V and 1 base from J, with 13 bases between. CDR3 length: 14 residues. Germline lookup yields CDR1 GTSNPN and CDR2 SVGIG (reference sequence). The CDR3 here is CACTKWESGNTIYF. CDR3 sequence (DNA): TGTGCCTGTACCAAATGGGAATCTGGAAACACCATATATTTT.

In its sample, this clonotype was seen many times. V is TRBV20-1 and J is TRBJ2-5; TRBD2 matches 11 bases. J was trimmed by 2 bases and V by 2 bases; bases with no gene match: 7. The CDR3 sequence is 16 residues long. CDR1 and CDR2 from the germline V gene are DFQATT and SNEGSKA (reference sequence). The CDR3 sequence is CSARSLAGVIQETQYF. In DNA, the CDR3 is TGCAGTGCTAGATCACTAGCGGGAGTGATACAAGAGACCCAGTACTTC.

Many counts were recorded for this clonotype. The CDR3 DNA is TGTGCCAGCAGCTGGGGGGCCGGACTAGCGGGTTACAATGAGCAGTTCTTC. Protein product: CASSWGAGLAGYNEQFF. This chain joins TRBV7-2 and TRBJ2-1; TRBD2 agrees at 11 bases. Looked up from germline, CDR1 is SGHTA and CDR2 is FQGNSA. CDR3 length: 17 amino acids. Trimming at V came to 4 bases and at J to 4 bases, leaving 9 bases not matched to a gene.

A single count supports this clonotype. The V call is TRBV12-3 or TRBV12-4, the J call TRBJ2-2; TRBD2 aligns across 12 bases. V lost 7 bases, J lost 1 base, and 7 bases stayed unmatched. The CDR3 has 17 residues. The CDR3 DNA is TGTGCCAGCAAACTAGGACTAGCGGGACAGAACACCGGGGAGCTGTTTTTT. It encodes CASKLGLAGQNTGELFF.